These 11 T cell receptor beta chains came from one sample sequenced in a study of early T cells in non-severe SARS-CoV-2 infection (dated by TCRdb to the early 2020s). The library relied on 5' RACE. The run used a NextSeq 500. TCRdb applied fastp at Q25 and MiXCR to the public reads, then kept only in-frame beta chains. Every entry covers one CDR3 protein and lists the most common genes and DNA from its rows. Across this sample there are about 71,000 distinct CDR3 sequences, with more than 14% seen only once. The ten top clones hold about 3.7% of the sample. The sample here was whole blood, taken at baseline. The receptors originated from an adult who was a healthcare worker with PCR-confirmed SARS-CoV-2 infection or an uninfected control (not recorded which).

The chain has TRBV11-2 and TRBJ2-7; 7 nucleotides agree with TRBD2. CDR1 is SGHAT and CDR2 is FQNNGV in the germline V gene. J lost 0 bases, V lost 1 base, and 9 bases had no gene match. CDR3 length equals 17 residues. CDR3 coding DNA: TGTGCCAGCAGCTTAGTCCCCCGTGGCGGGAGCTCCTACGAGCAGTACTTC. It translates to CASSLVPRGGSSYEQYF.

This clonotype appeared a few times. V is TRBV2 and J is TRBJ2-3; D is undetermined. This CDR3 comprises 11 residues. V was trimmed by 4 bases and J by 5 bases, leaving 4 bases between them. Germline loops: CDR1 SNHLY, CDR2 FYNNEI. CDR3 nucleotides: TGTGCCAGCAGTGTTCAAGATACGCAGTATTTT. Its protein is CASSVQDTQYF. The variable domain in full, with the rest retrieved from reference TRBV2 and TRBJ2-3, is EPEVTQTPSHQVTQMGQEVILRCVPISNHLYFYWYRQILGQKVEFLVSFYNNEISEKSEIFDDQFSVERPDGSNFTLKIRSTKLEDSAMYFCASSVQDTQYFGPGTRLTVL.

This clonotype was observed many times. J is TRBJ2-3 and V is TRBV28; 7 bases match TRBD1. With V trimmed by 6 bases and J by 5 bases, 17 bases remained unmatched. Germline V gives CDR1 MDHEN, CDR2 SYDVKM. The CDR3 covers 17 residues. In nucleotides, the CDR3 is TGTGCCAGCAGCTTACCCCCACGAGACAGGGCGGAAGATACGCAGTATTTT. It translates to CASSLPPRDRAEDTQYF. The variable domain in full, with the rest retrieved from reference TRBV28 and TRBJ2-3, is DVKVTQSSRYLVKRTGEKVFLECVQDMDHENMFWYRQDPGLGLRLIYFSYDVKMKEKGDIPEGYSVSREKKERFSLILESASTNQTSMYLCASSLPPRDRAEDTQYFGPGTRLTVL.

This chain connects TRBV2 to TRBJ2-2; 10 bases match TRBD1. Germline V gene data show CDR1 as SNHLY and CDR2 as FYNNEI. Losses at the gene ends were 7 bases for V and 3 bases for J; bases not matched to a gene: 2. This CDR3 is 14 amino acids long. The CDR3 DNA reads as TGTGCCAGCAAGGGACAGGGGTACACCGGGGAGCTGTTTTTT. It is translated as CASKGQGYTGELFF. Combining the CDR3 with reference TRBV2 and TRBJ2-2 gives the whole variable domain EPEVTQTPSHQVTQMGQEVILRCVPISNHLYFYWYRQILGQKVEFLVSFYNNEISEKSEIFDDQFSVERPDGSNFTLKIRSTKLEDSAMYFCASKGQGYTGELFFGEGSRLTVL.

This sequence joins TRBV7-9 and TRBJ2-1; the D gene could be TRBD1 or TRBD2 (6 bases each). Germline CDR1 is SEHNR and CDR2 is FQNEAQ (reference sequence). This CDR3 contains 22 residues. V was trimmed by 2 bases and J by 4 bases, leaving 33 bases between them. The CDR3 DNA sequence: TGTGCCAGCAGCTTAAATGAGGGGGAGAGGGACTTCGCGCCCTCTGGGTACAATGAGCAGTTCTTC. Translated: CASSLNEGERDFAPSGYNEQFF.

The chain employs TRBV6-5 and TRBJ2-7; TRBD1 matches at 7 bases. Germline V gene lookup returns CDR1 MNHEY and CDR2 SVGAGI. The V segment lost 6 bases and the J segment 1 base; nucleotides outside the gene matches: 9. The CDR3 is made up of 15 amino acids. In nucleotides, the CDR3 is TGTGCCAGCAGCATAGACAGGGTTCTTTCCTACGAGCAGTACTTC. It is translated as CASSIDRVLSYEQYF.

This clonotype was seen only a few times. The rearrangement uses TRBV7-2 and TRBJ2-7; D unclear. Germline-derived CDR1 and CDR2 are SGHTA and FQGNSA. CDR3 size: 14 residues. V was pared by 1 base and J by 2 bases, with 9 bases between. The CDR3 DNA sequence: TGTGCCAGCAGCTTAGGTTTCAGCGCCTACGAGCAGTACTTC. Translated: CASSLGFSAYEQYF.

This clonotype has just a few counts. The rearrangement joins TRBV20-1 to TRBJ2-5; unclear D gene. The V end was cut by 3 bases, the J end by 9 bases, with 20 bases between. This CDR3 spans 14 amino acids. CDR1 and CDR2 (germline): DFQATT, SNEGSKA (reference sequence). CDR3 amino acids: CSASPRQLDFAQYF. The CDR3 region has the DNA TGCAGTGCTAGCCCCCGTCAGCTTGATTTCGCCCAGTACTTC.

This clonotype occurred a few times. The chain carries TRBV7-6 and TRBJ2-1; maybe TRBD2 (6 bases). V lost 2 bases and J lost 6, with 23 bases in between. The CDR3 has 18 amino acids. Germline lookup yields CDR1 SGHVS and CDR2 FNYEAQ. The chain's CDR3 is CASSLRRGTTGVPNEQFF. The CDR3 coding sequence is TGTGCCAGCAGCTTACGGCGCGGGACGACGGGAGTCCCCAATGAGCAGTTCTTC.

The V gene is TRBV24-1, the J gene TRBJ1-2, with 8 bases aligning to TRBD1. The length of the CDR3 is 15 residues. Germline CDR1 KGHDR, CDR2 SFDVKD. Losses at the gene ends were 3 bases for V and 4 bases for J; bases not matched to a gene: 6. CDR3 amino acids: CATSDAGTGIYGYTF. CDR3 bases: TGTGCCACCAGTGATGCCGGGACAGGAATCTATGGCTACACCTTC.

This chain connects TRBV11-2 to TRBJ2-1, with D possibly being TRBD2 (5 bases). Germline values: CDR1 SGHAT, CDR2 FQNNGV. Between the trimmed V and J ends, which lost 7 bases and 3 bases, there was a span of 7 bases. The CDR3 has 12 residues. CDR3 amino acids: CASTDFYNEQFF. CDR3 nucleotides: TGTGCCAGCACGGACTTCTACAATGAGCAGTTCTTC.